What follows is one T cell receptor (beta chain) and its context. The germline CDR1 and CDR2 sequences are GTSNPN and SVGIG (reference sequence). The length of the CDR3 is 13 residues. V lost 5 bases to trimming and J lost 6 bases; unmatched junction nucleotides: 8. How the authors handled the data: The authors estimated nucleated cell counts from reference gene primer amplification. The assay was immunoSEQ multiplex PCR, and TCRdb's table has in-frame clones only and misses some. Clonal size and the V and J genes are those of that table, whereas D and trimming came from the DNA. The profile shows fewer than 50,000 clones, around 90% of them singletons. This record comes from a study of blood T cell repertoires in COVID-19.

The clonotype was recovered from a middle-aged man with active COVID-19. Source material: peripheral blood. The genes are TRBV30 and TRBJ2-5, with TRBD2 identical over 8 bases. The CDR3: CAWGSGSKKTQYF. The CDR3 DNA sequence: TGTGCCTGGGGAAGCGGGAGCAAAAAGACCCAGTACTTC. Looking up the rest from reference TRBV30 and TRBJ2-5 gives the full variable domain: SQTIHQWPATLVQPVGSPLSLECTVEGTSNPNLYWYRQAAGRGLQLLFYSVGIGQISSEVPQNLSASRPQDRQFILSSKKLLLSDSGFYLCAWGSGSKKTQYFGPGTRLLVL.